This T cell receptor beta chain was sequenced in a study of a mutant IDH1 vaccine in newly diagnosed glioma. Study at large: Vaccines began 4-6 weeks after radiotherapy alone, or with temozolomide cycles. Patients previously underwent radiotherapy, temozolomide, or both, and most underwent both.

Clones were read by immunoSEQ multiplex PCR, and TCRdb kept only the in-frame ones, dropping some. The data hold 40,000 or so clones, with 84% observed a single time. To note about this clone: Its specificity is not known.

Time point given: week 11, during vaccination. Vaccination comprised doses that each held 300 ug of mutant IDH1 20-mer peptide, plus topical imiquimod. Germline V gene data show CDR1 as MNHEY and CDR2 as SMNVEV (reference sequence). The V gene lost 2 bases and the J gene lost 4 bases, with 15 bases spanning the gap. The CDR3 covers 15 residues. The chain is built from TRBV27 and TRBJ2-7, with D uncertain. Sample: PBMCs, taken from a glioma patient whose treatment included an IDH1 peptide vaccine. This TCR came from a middle-aged man with glioma. CDR3 nucleotides: TGTGCCAGCAGTTTAAGAGTAGTGAACGGGTACGAGCAGTACTTC. Protein sequence: CASSLRVVNGYEQYF.